The clone carrying this T cell receptor (beta chain) was observed a single time. Reverse transcription of about 0.45 to 1 ug RNA was carried out with random hexamers. Amplification of TCR beta CDR3 across 54 Vbeta and 13 Jbeta was performed with immunoSEQ multiplex PCR. TCRdb independently ran MiXCR on the immunoSEQ multiplex PCR reads; one entry per CDR3 protein. The table records roughly 400,000 distinct CDR3 sequences, more than 80% of them present only once. The T cells that were sequenced for TCR beta were CD8+ and CD4+ cells from blood. The data derive from a study of CD8 T cells in Susac syndrome. Looked up from germline, CDR1 is MNHEY and CDR2 is SMNVEV (reference sequence). The germline V and J ends were trimmed by 5 bases and 2 bases, with 12 bases remaining between them. This CDR3 comprises 14 residues.

This TCR came from a human donor with multiple sclerosis. This chain connects TRBV27 to TRBJ1-1; D may be TRBD1 (5 bases). Sequenced material: CD8+ T cells from PBMCs. The CDR3 sequence: CASSPLGVNTEAFF. The CDR3 bases are TGTGCCAGCAGTCCTTTGGGGGTTAACACTGAAGCTTTCTTT.